The 10 T cell receptor beta chains below all came from one sample that was sequenced in a study of blood T cell repertoires in COVID-19. Sequenced by immunoSEQ multiplex PCR; TCRdb stores in-frame clones only, minus some. This table holds around 280,000 clones, around nine tenths found once. The sample taken for sequencing was PBMCs or T cells enriched from blood (not recorded which). The receptor set was obtained from a woman aged 40-49 years who had recovered from COVID-19.

This sequence joins TRBV19 and TRBJ2-1, with 11 positions matching TRBD2. Germline assignment: CDR1 LNHDA and CDR2 SQIVND (reference sequence). V lost 3 bases to trimming and J lost 7 bases; unmatched junction nucleotides: 5. The CDR3 is made up of 15 amino acids. In DNA, the CDR3 is TGTGCCAGTAGTATTCTGACTAGCGGGAAAAATGAGCAGTTCTTC. It encodes CASSILTSGKNEQFF.

The V call is TRBV6-5, the J call TRBJ2-2; 10 bases fit TRBD1. Germline V gives CDR1 MNHEY, CDR2 SVGAGI. This CDR3 region has 15 residues. After removal of 2 bases from V and 6 bases from J, the junction contained 3 bases not matched to a gene. CDR3: CASSYGTGEAGELFF. CDR3 in DNA: TGTGCCAGCAGTTACGGGACAGGGGAGGCCGGGGAGCTGTTTTTT.

This chain connects TRBV4-1 to TRBJ1-4; D is possibly TRBD1 (5 bases). From germline, CDR1 is MGHRA and CDR2 YSYEKL. V shed 4 bases and J shed 5 bases, with 14 bases lying between them. The CDR3 has 15 amino acids. The CDR3 sequence: CASSPGGGKNEKLFF. DNA of the CDR3: TGCGCCAGCAGCCCAGGCGGGGGTAAAAATGAAAAACTGTTTTTT.

This clone was seen a single time. CDR3 protein: CASSEARAGGLNTQYF. CDR3 DNA: TGTGCCAGCAGTGAAGCCAGGGCGGGGGGGCTTAATACGCAGTATTTT. This chain joins TRBV6-1 and TRBJ2-3, with TRBD2 matching over 9 bases. From germline, CDR1 is MNHNS and CDR2 SASEGT. This CDR3 has 16 amino acids. V trimming: 0 bases; J trimming: 7 bases; junction bases outside the gene matches: 8.

The genes are TRBV7-2 and TRBJ2-7; D is uncertain. V lost 5 bases to trimming and J lost 0 bases, with 11 bases between them. In germline, CDR1 is SGHTA, CDR2 FQGNSA. This CDR3 comprises 14 residues. The CDR3 nucleotides read TGTGCCAGCAGCCCCGCTCCGGGCTCCTACGAGCAGTACTTC. It specifies CASSPAPGSYEQYF.

This clone appeared once. This chain joins TRBV11-2 and TRBJ2-1; the D gene is possibly TRBD1 (5 bases). Germline CDR1 is SGHAT and CDR2 is FQNNGV. The CDR3 totals 19 residues. V lost 2 bases and J lost 3, with 23 bases in between. The chain's CDR3 is CASSLTPPYRLLHYNEQFF. DNA for the CDR3: TGTGCCAGCAGCTTAACTCCGCCTTACAGGCTCCTACACTACAATGAGCAGTTCTTC.

This chain connects TRBV18 to TRBJ1-6; D uncertain. Trimming took 6 bases from V and 8 from J, leaving 11 bases between them. The CDR3 has 13 amino acids. Looked up from germline, CDR1 is KGHSH and CDR2 is LQKENI. Here the CDR3 reads CASSRASDSPLHF. CDR3 coding DNA: TGTGCCAGCTCGCGGGCATCGGATTCACCCCTCCACTTT.

The chain carries TRBV5-7 and TRBJ1-2, with D unresolved. TRBV5-7 is noted as an ORF with a role that remains uncertain. CDR3 length: 14 residues. V was pared by 0 bases and J by 0 bases, with 6 bases between. The CDR3 bases are TGTGCCAGCAGCTTGGGCGGAGCTAACTATGGCTACACCTTC. Its protein is CASSLGGANYGYTF.

This clone has only one observation. V gene TRBV27 combines with J gene TRBJ1-4; possible D gene TRBD1, 6 bases. CDR1 and CDR2 (germline): MNHEY, SMNVEV (reference sequence). This CDR3 contains 15 residues. V gave up 6 bases and J gave up 8 bases, with 19 bases separating them. CDR3 amino acids: CASRSAGADGEKLFF. In DNA form, the CDR3 reads TGTGCCAGCAGGTCCGCGGGGGCTGATGGGGAAAAACTGTTTTTT.

This chain connects TRBV4-3 to TRBJ2-5; 12 bases line up with TRBD2. CDR3 size: 14 residues. Trimming at V came to 0 bases and at J to 12 bases, leaving 5 bases not matched to a gene. Germline loops: CDR1 LGHNA, CDR2 YSLEER. The CDR3: CASSQDQTSGGKYF. For the CDR3, the DNA is TGCGCCAGCAGCCAAGATCAAACTAGCGGGGGGAAGTACTTC.